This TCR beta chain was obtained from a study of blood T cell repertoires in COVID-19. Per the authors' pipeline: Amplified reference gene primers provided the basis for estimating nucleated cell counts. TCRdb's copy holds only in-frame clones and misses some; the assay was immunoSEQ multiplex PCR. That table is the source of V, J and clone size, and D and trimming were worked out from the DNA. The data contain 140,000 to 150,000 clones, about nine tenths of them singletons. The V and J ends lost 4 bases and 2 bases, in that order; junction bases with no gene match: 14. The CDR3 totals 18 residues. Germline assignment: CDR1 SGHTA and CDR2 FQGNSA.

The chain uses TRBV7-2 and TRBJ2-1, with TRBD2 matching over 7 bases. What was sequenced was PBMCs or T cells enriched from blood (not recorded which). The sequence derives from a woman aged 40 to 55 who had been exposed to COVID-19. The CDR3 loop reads CASSSPTRGSQTYNEQFF. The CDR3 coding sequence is TGTGCCAGCAGCTCCCCCACGCGGGGGTCGCAAACCTACAATGAGCAGTTCTTC.